This T cell receptor beta chain is drawn from a study of T cells in localized non-small cell lung cancer. As concerns this clone: As yet, its antigen is unknown.

Study conclusions and caveats: Elevated circulating T cell density in blood was associated with longer overall survival.

Sequenced by immunoSEQ multiplex PCR; TCRdb stores in-frame clones only, minus some. Among 30,000 to 45,000 clones listed, 87% were seen once. CDR1 is SGHTA and CDR2 is FQGNSA in the germline V gene. J was trimmed by 7 bases and V by 5 bases; bases with no gene match: 6. CDR3 length: 14 amino acids. The receptor was isolated from a woman between 40 and 69 years old with stage I lung adenocarcinoma. This material consisted of peripheral blood, taken before any cancer treatment. The chain recombines TRBV7-2 with TRBJ2-1; 9 bases match TRBD2. CDR3 sequence (DNA): TGTGCCAGCAGCCATAGCGGGGGTCAAAATGAGCAGTTCTTC. Translated: CASSHSGGQNEQFF.